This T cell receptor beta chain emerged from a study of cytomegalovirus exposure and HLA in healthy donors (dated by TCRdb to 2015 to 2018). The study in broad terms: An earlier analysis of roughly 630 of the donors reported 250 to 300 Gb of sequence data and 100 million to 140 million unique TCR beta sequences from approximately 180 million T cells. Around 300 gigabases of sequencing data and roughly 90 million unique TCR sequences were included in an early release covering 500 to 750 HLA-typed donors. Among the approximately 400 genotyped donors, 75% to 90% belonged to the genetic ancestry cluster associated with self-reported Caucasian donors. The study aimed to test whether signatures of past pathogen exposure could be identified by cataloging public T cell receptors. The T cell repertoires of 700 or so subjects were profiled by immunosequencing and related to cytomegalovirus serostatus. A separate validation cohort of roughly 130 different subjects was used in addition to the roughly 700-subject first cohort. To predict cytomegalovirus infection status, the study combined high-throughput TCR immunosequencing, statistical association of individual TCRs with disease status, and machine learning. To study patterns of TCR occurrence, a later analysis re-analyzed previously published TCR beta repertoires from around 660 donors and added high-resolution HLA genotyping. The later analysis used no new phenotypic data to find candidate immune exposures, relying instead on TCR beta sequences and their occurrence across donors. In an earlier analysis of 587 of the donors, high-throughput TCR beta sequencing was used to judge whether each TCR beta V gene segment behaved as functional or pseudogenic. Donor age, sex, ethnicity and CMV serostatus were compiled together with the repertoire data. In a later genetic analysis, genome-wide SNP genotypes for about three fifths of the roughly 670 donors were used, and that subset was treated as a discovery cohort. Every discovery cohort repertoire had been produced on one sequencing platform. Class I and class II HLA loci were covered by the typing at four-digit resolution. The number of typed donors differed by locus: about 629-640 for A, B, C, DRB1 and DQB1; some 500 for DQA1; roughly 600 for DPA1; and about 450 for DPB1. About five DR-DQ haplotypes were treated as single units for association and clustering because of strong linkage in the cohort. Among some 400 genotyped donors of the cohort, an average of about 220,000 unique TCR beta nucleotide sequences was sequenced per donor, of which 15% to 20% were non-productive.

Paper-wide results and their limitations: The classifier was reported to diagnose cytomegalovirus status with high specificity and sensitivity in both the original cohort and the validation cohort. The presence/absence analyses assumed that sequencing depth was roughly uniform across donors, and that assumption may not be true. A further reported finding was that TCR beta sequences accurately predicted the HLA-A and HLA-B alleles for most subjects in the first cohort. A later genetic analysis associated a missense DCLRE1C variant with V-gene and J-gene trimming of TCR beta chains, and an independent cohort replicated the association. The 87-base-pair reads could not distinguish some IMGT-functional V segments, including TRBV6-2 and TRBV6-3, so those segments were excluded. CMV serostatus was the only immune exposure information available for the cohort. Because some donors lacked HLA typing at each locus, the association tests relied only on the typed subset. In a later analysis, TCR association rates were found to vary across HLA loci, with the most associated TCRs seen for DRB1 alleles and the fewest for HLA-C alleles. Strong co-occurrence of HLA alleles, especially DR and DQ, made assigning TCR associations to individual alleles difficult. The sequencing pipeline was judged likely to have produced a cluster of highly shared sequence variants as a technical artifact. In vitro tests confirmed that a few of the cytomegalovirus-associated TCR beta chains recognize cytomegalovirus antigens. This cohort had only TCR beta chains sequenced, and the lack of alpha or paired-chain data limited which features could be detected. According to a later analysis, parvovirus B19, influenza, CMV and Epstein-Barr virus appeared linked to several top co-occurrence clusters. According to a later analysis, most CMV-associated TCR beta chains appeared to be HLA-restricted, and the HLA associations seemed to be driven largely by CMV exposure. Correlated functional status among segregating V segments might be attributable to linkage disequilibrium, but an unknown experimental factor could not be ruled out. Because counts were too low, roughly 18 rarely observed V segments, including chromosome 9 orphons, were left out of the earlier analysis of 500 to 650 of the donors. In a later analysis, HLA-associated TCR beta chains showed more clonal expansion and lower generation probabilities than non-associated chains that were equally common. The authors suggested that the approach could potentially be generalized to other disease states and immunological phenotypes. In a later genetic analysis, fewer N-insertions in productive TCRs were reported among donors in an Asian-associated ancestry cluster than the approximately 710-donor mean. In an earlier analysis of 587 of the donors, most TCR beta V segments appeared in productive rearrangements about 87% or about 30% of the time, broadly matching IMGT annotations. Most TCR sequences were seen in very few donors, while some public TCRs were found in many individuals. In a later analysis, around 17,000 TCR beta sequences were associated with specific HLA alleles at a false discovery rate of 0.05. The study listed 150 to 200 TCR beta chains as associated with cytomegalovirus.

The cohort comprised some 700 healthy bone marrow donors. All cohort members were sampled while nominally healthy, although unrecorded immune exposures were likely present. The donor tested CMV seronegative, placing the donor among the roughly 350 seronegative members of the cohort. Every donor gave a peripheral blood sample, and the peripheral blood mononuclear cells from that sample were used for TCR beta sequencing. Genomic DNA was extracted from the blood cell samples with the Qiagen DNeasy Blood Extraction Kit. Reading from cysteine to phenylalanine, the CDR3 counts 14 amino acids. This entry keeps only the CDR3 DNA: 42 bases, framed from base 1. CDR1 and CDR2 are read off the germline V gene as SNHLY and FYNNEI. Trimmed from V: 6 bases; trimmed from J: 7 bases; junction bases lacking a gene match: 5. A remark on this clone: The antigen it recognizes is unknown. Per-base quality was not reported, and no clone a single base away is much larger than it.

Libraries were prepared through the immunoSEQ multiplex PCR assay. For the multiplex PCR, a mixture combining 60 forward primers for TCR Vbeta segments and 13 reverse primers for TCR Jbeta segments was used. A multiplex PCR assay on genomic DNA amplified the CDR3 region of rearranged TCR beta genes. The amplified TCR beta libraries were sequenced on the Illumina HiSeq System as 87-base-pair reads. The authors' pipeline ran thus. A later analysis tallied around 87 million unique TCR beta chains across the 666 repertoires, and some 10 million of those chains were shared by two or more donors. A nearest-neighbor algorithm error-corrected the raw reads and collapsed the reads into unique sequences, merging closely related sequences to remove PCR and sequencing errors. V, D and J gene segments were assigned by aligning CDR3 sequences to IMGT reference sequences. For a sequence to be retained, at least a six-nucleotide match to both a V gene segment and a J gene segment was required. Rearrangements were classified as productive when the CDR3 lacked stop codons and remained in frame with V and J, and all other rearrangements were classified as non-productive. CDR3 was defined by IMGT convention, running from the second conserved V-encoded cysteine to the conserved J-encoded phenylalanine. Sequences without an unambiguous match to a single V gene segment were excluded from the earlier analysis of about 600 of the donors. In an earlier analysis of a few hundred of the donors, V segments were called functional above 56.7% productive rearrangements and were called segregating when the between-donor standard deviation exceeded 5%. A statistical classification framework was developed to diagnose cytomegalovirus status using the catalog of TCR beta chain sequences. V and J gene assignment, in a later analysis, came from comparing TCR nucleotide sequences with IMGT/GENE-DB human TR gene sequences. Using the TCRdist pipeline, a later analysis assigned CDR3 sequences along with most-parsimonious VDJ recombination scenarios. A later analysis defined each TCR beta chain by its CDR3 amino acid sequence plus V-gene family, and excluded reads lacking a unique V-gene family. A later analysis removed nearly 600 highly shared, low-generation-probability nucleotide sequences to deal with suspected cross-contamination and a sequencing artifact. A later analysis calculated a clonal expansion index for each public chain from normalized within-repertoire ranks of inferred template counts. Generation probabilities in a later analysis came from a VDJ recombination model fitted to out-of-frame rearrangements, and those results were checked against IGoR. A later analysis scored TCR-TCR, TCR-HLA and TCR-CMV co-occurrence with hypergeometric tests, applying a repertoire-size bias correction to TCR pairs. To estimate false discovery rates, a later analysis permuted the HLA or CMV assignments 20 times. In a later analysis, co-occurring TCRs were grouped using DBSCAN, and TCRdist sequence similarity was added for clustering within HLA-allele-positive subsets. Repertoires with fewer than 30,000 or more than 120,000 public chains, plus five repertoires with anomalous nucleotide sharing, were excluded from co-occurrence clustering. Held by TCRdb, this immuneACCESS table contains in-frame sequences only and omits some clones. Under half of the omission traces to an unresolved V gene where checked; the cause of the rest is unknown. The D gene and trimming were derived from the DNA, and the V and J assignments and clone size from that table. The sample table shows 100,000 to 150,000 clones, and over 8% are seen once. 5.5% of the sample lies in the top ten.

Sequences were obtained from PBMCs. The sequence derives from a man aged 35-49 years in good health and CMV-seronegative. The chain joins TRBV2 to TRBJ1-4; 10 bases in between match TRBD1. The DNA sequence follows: TGTGCCAGCAGGGACAGGGGGATGGCTGAAAAACTGTTTTTT. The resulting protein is CASRDRGMAEKLFF.